This T cell receptor beta chain was identified in a study of T cell responses to AZD1222 COVID-19 vaccine. As for this clone: Its antigen is still unknown.

Clones were sequenced by immunoSEQ multiplex PCR, and TCRdb holds only the in-frame ones, with some missing. The sample lists around 150,000 clones, approximately 90% occurring once. Findings of the study overall: Spike-specific TCR breadth and depth were elevated following two AZD1222 doses. CD4 TCRs covered the whole spike, strongest at regions 160-218 and 743-854. Clonal diversity was possibly underestimated; the donors were predominantly white British and more often female. Variant regions that are unmutated are reportedly the target of nearly half of spike-specific TCRs.

This CDR3 is built from 16 residues. The ends lost 0 bases at V and 8 bases at J; junction bases unmatched: 13. Per the germline V gene, CDR1 is SQVTM and CDR2 is ANQGSEA. The chain uses TRBV29-1 and TRBJ1-2; 9 nucleotides line up with TRBD1. The sequences come from peripheral blood, collected 28 days after the second AZD1222 dose. This receptor was obtained from an adult who received the AZD1222 COVID-19 vaccine. The CDR3 DNA follows: TGCAGCGTTGAAGATCTTCCGGGACAGGGTCTTCGCGGCTACACCTTC. It codes for CSVEDLPGQGLRGYTF.